Listed below are T cell receptor beta chains from one sample, sequenced in a study of blood T cell repertoires in COVID-19. Generated by immunoSEQ multiplex PCR, the TCRdb table keeps only in-frame clones and is missing some. The sample carries 220,000 or so clones, approximately 90% recorded once. The sequencing input was peripheral blood. These TCRs come from a woman in her forties or fifties with COVID-19, enrolled during active disease. Each CDR3 is given with its conserved first and last residue. A D gene is named only where the DNA matches it firmly. Expanded clones are given a class, and other clones once, few, many or no size at all.

v_gene	d_gene	abundance	j_gene	CDR3nt	CDR3aa
TRBV6-5	.	.	TRBJ1-2	TGTGCCAGCAGTCTTACTCGTTCAGGGGCATATGGCTACACCTTC	CASSLTRSGAYGYTF
TRBV11-1	TRBD1	.	TRBJ2-7	TGTGCCAGCAGCCCTGACAGGGGACGGACCTACGAGCAGTACTTC	CASSPDRGRTYEQYF
TRBV7-2	.	.	TRBJ1-3	TGTGCCAGCAGCTCCGGACTCTACTCTGGAAACACCATATATTTT	CASSSGLYSGNTIYF
TRBV10-3	TRBD1	.	TRBJ1-1	TGTGCCATCAGCGTCACGACAGGGGGTATCACTGAAGCTTTCTTT	CAISVTTGGITEAFF
TRBV6-1	.	once	TRBJ2-7	TGTGCCAGCAGTGAAGTAACTTCCCCAGGGGCGGGCGAGCAGTACTTC	CASSEVTSPGAGEQYF
TRBV19	.	.	TRBJ1-5	TGTGCCAGTAGTATAAGGGGTTACAATCAGCCCCAGCATTTT	CASSIRGYNQPQHF
TRBV7-2	.	once	TRBJ1-5	TGTGCCAGCAGCTTACAGGGAGGATGGAATCAGCCCCAGCATTTT	CASSLQGGWNQPQHF
TRBV6-5	TRBD2	.	TRBJ2-1	TGTGCCAGCAGTTACGGCGGGACTAACTCCTACAATGAGCAGTTCTTC	CASSYGGTNSYNEQFF
TRBV9	TRBD1	once	TRBJ1-2	TGTGCCAGCAGCCCAGGACAGGACGCCTATGGTGGCTACACCTTC	CASSPGQDAYGGYTF
TRBV4-1	.	.	TRBJ1-6	TGCGCCAGCAGCCAAGATCGCGGGGGGAGAGCGCCCCTCCACTTT	CASSQDRGGRAPLHF
TRBV5-1	TRBD1	.	TRBJ2-4	TGCGCCAGCAGCACCTCGGGACAGCCCAGTAACATTCAGTACTTC	CASSTSGQPSNIQYF
TRBV11-2	TRBD1	.	TRBJ2-1	TGTGCCCTCTCTTCCGGGACAGGGGTATTCAATGAGCAGTTCTTC	CALSSGTGVFNEQFF
TRBV5-1	.	.	TRBJ2-3	TGCGCCAGCAGCTTGGAAGGGGCAGATACGCAGTATTTT	CASSLEGADTQYF
TRBV19	TRBD2	.	TRBJ2-3	TGTGCCAGTAGTAGACGGCCGAGCGGGGGGTCCCCAAACACAGATACGCAGTATTTT	CASSRRPSGGSPNTDTQYF